The TCR beta chain under discussion was sequenced for a study of blood T cell repertoires in COVID-19 (TCRdb year 2020). With respect to the entire study: Collaborator samples came from the United States, Italy and Spain and covered acute and convalescent phases of COVID-19. Deeply sampled blood TCRbeta repertoires from subjects exposed to, actively infected with, or recovered from COVID-19 were included in the dataset. The repertoires were made available in a free public database intended to serve as a resource for research on the immune response to SARS-CoV-2. The material from the prospective study consisted of cDNA or gDNA derived from T cells, B-cell-depleted T cells, or PBMCs. The samples were drawn from two sources: the first 160 participants of the ongoing ImmuneRACE study, and 1,200 or so subjects contributed by 6 global collaborators. Where HLA class I and class II types were available, the types were taken from metadata supplied by the sample provider, not from assay-based typing. Nearly every sample came with metadata listing a de-identified subject ID, COVID-19 status, age in years and sex.

In Seattle, one collaborating source enrolled patients while the infection was active and tracked those patients longitudinally over the course of disease. The collaborating institutions used their own protocols to collect whole blood in K2EDTA tubes. For TCRbeta analysis, collaborators shipped samples as frozen whole blood, isolated PBMCs, or DNA extracted from either of those sample types. The CDR3 starts with the cysteine, ends with the phenylalanine, and has 17 residues. Only the CDR3 part of the read is kept: 51 bases, read in frame from the first base. At the junction V is shortened by 3 bases and J by 1 base; bases outside the gene matches: 7. From the germline V gene, CDR1 is SNHLY and CDR2 is FYNNEI. TCRbeta CDR3 regions were amplified from genomic DNA by means of the immunoSEQ Assay, a bias-controlled multiplex PCR. Concerning the study's data processing: The number of nucleated cells in each sample was estimated from the amplification of reference gene primers within the assay. Sequence reads were collapsed and filtered to measure the absolute abundance of every unique TCRbeta CDR3 rearrangement. For each sample, productive Simpson clonality was calculated as the square root of Simpson's diversity index across productive rearrangements. The table was pulled from immuneACCESS by TCRdb, which kept in-frame rearrangements only. Such tables lose some clones; where checked, under half of the loss comes from unresolved V genes, and the rest has no known cause. V and J calls and clone size are as listed in that table; D and trimming were resolved from the DNA. This sample lists about 190,000 clones; 82% were detected once. The leading ten clones occupy roughly 7.1% of the sample.

Comment on this clone: Its target antigen remains unknown. Base-call qualities are not available, and no considerably larger clone is one nucleotide away.

What the study reported, not specific to this receptor: The amount of clinical and demographic metadata varied by source and participant and was provided uncurated.

Sequencing was done on a sample of peripheral blood. This receptor was identified in a woman in her sixties with COVID-19, enrolled during active disease. Here the chain combines TRBV2 and TRBJ2-3, with 10 bases matching TRBD2. CDR3 reads: CASSEMIAGGRTDTQYF. The nucleotides are TGTGCCAGCAGTGAGATGATAGCGGGGGGTCGCACAGATACGCAGTATTTT. Where the CDR3 stops, the reference TRBV2 and TRBJ2-3 genes take over; the full variable domain is EPEVTQTPSHQVTQMGQEVILRCVPISNHLYFYWYRQILGQKVEFLVSFYNNEISEKSEIFDDQFSVERPDGSNFTLKIRSTKLEDSAMYFCASSEMIAGGRTDTQYFGPGTRLTVL.